Shown below are 21 T cell receptor beta chains from a single sample sequenced in a study of monozygotic twins with inflammatory bowel disease. Using the 5' RACE reads, TCRdb records one entry per CDR3 protein without DNA. The sample table sets out about 99,000 distinct CDR3 sequences. The sample comprised blood. The receptors come from a human donor with ulcerative colitis or Crohn's disease, or a healthy co-twin of an affected twin (not recorded which).

The chain employs TRBV6-5 and TRBJ2-5; TCRdb's assignment of TRBD1 cannot be checked, as there is no DNA. Germline V CDR1 and CDR2: MNHEY, SVGAGI. This CDR3 spans 17 amino acids. The CDR3 reads CASSYSTAAGGWETQYF.

The chain has TRBV5-1 and TRBJ1-2; the TCRdb D gene call, TRBD1, has no DNA to confirm it. The CDR3 sequence is 16 residues long. Germline CDR1 and CDR2: SGHRS and YFSETQ. This CDR3 reads CASSLDTGGVVDGYTF.

V and J are TRBV5-6 and TRBJ1-4; checking the TCRdb D call of TRBD1 is not possible without DNA. This CDR3 spans 16 amino acids. Germline lookup yields CDR1 SGHDT and CDR2 YYEEEE. This chain's CDR3 is CASSEPGQGLNEKLFF.

The chain couples TRBV5-1 to TRBJ2-1; without DNA, the TCRdb call of TRBD2 cannot be checked. The CDR3 spans 16 residues. Germline CDR1 and CDR2: SGHRS and YFSETQ. The CDR3 spells CASSLVGVNSYNEQFF. Full variable domain (rest looked up from reference TRBV5-1 and TRBJ2-1): KAGVTQTPRYLIKTRGQQVTLSCSPISGHRSVSWYQQTPGQGLQFLFEYFSETQRNKGNFPGRFSGRQFSNSRSEMNVSTLELGDSALYLCASSLVGVNSYNEQFFGPGTRLTVL.

The chain links TRBV3-1 to TRBJ2-7; with no DNA, the TCRdb D assignment of TRBD1 cannot be verified. Germline V gives CDR1 LGHDT, CDR2 YNNKEL (reference sequence). The CDR3 runs 16 residues. CDR3 loop: CASSQFRDSSSYEQYF.

The chain uses TRBV6-5 and TRBJ2-7; lacking DNA, the TRBD1 call made by TCRdb goes unchecked. CDR1 is MNHEY and CDR2 is SVGAGI in the germline V gene. The CDR3 runs 15 residues. The CDR3 here is CASSYPPPGQGEQYF.

The rearrangement joins TRBV6-2 or TRBV6-3 to TRBJ2-7; no DNA is available, so the TRBD2 call from TCRdb remains unchecked. This CDR3 is 19 amino acids long. Germline-derived CDR1 and CDR2 are MNHEY and SVGEGT. CDR3 protein: CASSYEGSAYWQGTKEQYF.

This chain joins TRBV12-3 or TRBV12-4 and TRBJ2-4; the D call from TCRdb, TRBD1, cannot be confirmed without DNA. The CDR3 runs to 13 residues. The CDR3 is CASSLFGGDIQYF.

This chain connects TRBV5-1 to TRBJ2-5; TCRdb reports TRBD1, a call that lacks DNA to check it against. Per germline, CDR1 SGHRS and CDR2 YFSETQ. CDR3 length equals 15 residues. CDR3 amino acids: CASSSGTGSGETQYF.

The rearrangement joins TRBV18 to TRBJ2-1. The CDR3 covers 13 residues. Germline V gene lookup returns CDR1 KGHSH and CDR2 LQKENI. The CDR3 sequence: CASSPGGVNEQFF.

The chain uses TRBV13 and TRBJ2-4. Germline V gives CDR1 PRHDT, CDR2 FYEKMQ (reference sequence). The CDR3 runs 12 residues. The CDR3: CATSGAKNIQYF.

The chain is built from TRBV7-8 and TRBJ2-7; TCRdb indicates TRBD1, and absent DNA this call remains unverified. The germline CDR1 and CDR2 sequences are SGHVS and FQNEAQ. This CDR3 has 13 residues. The CDR3 here is CASSLSGRGDQYF.

The chain has TRBV10-3 and TRBJ2-7. The germline V gene encodes CDR1 ENHRY and CDR2 SYGVKD. The CDR3 spans 14 residues. CDR3 amino acids: CAISESWGRSEQYF.

The rearrangement uses TRBV7-9 and TRBJ2-6. Germline CDR1 reads SEHNR; CDR2 reads FQNEAQ (reference sequence). This CDR3 has 15 residues. This CDR3 is CASSYIYSGANVLTF.

The rearrangement joins TRBV27 to TRBJ2-7; checking the TCRdb D call of TRBD1 is not possible without DNA. This CDR3 comprises 15 residues. In germline, CDR1 is MNHEY, CDR2 SMNVEV (reference sequence). This CDR3 is CASSWGAGSVYEQYF.

This rearrangement joins TRBV12-3 or TRBV12-4 to TRBJ2-2; the D gene TCRdb calls, TRBD2, cannot be checked with no DNA. The CDR3 length is 15 residues. The CDR3 here is CASSFATRDTGELFF.

The chain combines TRBV7-2 with TRBJ1-1; absent DNA, TCRdb's TRBD1 call cannot be checked. Looked up from germline, CDR1 is SGHTA and CDR2 is FQGNSA. This CDR3 spans 14 amino acids. The CDR3 loop is CASAGGRGNTEAFF. The full variable domain, with the rest looked up from reference TRBV7-2 and TRBJ1-1, is GAGVSQSPSNKVTEKGKDVELRCDPISGHTALYWYRQSLGQGLEFLIYFQGNSAPDKSGLPSDRFSAERTGGSVSTLTIQRTQQEDSAVYLCASAGGRGNTEAFFGQGTRLTVV.

V is TRBV12-3 or TRBV12-4 and J is TRBJ2-7; TCRdb picks TRBD1, but there is no DNA to check that call. The CDR3 spans 13 residues. CDR3: CASGRQGSYEQYF.

The chain combines TRBV20-1 with TRBJ1-1; the D call of TRBD1 rests on TCRdb alone, since no DNA is present to check it. Germline V lookup: CDR1 DFQATT, CDR2 SNEGSKA (reference sequence). CDR3 size: 14 residues. CDR3 amino acids: CSAPTTGFGTEAFF.

V and J are TRBV19 and TRBJ2-2; TCRdb's D gene call, TRBD2, goes unchecked for lack of DNA. Per the germline V gene, CDR1 is LNHDA and CDR2 is SQIVND (reference sequence). The CDR3 has 16 amino acids. The CDR3 sequence: CASSIRGLAVAGELFF.

V usage is TRBV11-1 and J usage is TRBJ2-5; TCRdb designates TRBD1, a call that cannot be tested without DNA. The CDR3 spans 22 residues. CDR1 is SGHAT, CDR2 FQDESV, per germline (reference sequence). This CDR3 reads CASSLAGAWGQGKPRRQETQYF.